The T cell receptor (beta chain) under discussion was sequenced for a study of blood T cell repertoires in COVID-19. On the study more broadly: T cells, B-cell-depleted T cells, or PBMCs supplied cDNA or gDNA.

This table comes from immunoSEQ multiplex PCR, and its TCRdb copy is limited to in-frame clones, with some not included. This table holds 250,000 or so clones, about nine tenths found once. Germline loops: CDR1 SGHRS, CDR2 YFSETQ. J was trimmed by 4 bases and V by 6 bases; bases with no gene match: 9. This CDR3 is 14 amino acids long. This chain connects TRBV5-1 to TRBJ1-2; 7 bases match TRBD1. Sequencing input: peripheral blood. The clonotype comes from a woman aged 55-69 years with acute or convalescent COVID-19. This CDR3 is CASTTTQGVYGYTF. The CDR3 nucleotides are TGCGCCAGCACTACAACCCAGGGGGTCTATGGCTACACCTTC.